The clone carrying this T cell receptor (beta chain) was observed once. What it binds is unknown. These data belong to a study of long-term antiretroviral therapy in people with HIV. Study outcomes and limitations: Pre-ART clonal expansions dominated every time point's repertoire.

Trimming stripped 2 bases from V and 1 base from J, with 6 bases between. Germline values: CDR1 SGDLS, CDR2 YYNGEE. This CDR3 is built from 13 residues. The assay used was immunoSEQ (version v3.0), run at survey level. Sequencing used immunoSEQ multiplex PCR; TCRdb keeps in-frame clones, though not all of them. The sample holds 28,000 or so clones; approximately 85% are singletons and the top ten take roughly 3.8%. The source of this sequence is a young man with HIV. The material sequenced was unsorted PBMCs, taken 0.8 years before starting antiretroviral therapy. The chain recombines TRBV9 with TRBJ1-1; no reliable D call. The chain's CDR3 is CASSVGSNTEAFF. The CDR3 region has the DNA TGTGCCAGCAGCGTCGGGTCGAACACTGAAGCTTTCTTT.